This T cell receptor beta chain was identified in a study of cytomegalovirus exposure and HLA in healthy donors (dated by TCRdb to the late 2010s). General notes on the study: In an earlier analysis of roughly 500 of the donors, roughly 300 Gb of sequence data and 95 million to 130 million unique TCR beta sequences from roughly 200 million T cells were reported. Around 320 gigabases of sequencing data and some 85 million unique TCR sequences were included in an early release covering 550 to 650 HLA-typed donors. Among the roughly 400 genotyped donors, more than 70% belonged to the genetic ancestry cluster associated with self-reported Caucasian donors. The aim of the study was to test whether cataloging public T cell receptors could identify signatures of past pathogen exposure. The study profiled the T cell repertoires of around 700 subjects by immunosequencing and related them to cytomegalovirus serostatus. In addition to the first cohort of roughly 700 subjects, a separate validation cohort of around 110 different subjects was used. High-throughput TCR immunosequencing, statistical association of individual TCRs with disease status, and machine learning were combined to predict cytomegalovirus infection status. A later analysis re-analyzed previously published TCR beta repertoires from 650 to 800 donors and added high-resolution HLA genotyping to study TCR occurrence patterns. Rather than using new phenotypic data, the later analysis identified candidate immune exposures from TCR beta sequences and from how often those sequences occurred across donors. In an earlier analysis of roughly 580 of the donors, high-throughput TCR beta sequencing was used to judge whether each TCR beta V gene segment behaved as functional or pseudogenic. Donor age, sex, ethnicity and CMV serostatus were compiled together with the repertoire data. A later genetic analysis took genome-wide SNP genotypes for about 55% of the 666 donors and used that subset as a discovery cohort. All discovery cohort repertoires had been generated using a single sequencing platform. HLA typing covered class I and class II loci at four-digit resolution. Typing coverage varied by locus: roughly 620-640 donors for A, B, C, DRB1 and DQB1; roughly 560 for DQA1; more than 600 for DPA1; roughly 450 for DPB1. Roughly five DR-DQ haplotypes were treated as single units for association and clustering because of strong linkage in the cohort. Among 398 genotyped donors of the cohort, an average of around 250,000 unique TCR beta nucleotide sequences was sequenced per donor, of which about 18% were non-productive. The investigation overall reported the following: The classifier was reported to diagnose cytomegalovirus status with high specificity and sensitivity in both the original and validation cohorts. In a later genetic analysis, a missense DCLRE1C variant was associated with V-gene and J-gene trimming of TCR beta chains, and the association was replicated in an independent cohort. A further reported finding was that TCR beta sequences accurately predicted the HLA-A and HLA-B alleles for most subjects in the first cohort. A later analysis found that TCR association rates varied across HLA loci, with DRB1 alleles showing the most associated TCRs and HLA-C alleles the fewest. While some public TCRs were present in many individuals, most TCR sequences turned up only very rarely across donors. Because HLA typing was missing for some donors at each locus, association tests included only the typed subset. Roughly uniform sequencing depth across donors was assumed in presence/absence analyses, although this assumption may not hold. Only TCR beta chains were sequenced in this cohort, and the absence of alpha or paired-chain data limited detectable features. A few of the identified cytomegalovirus-associated TCR beta chains were confirmed in vitro to be specific for cytomegalovirus antigens. Strong co-occurrence of HLA alleles, especially DR and DQ, made assigning TCR associations to individual alleles difficult. According to a later genetic analysis, donors in an Asian-associated ancestry cluster had fewer N-insertions in productive TCRs than the approximately 630-donor mean. In a later analysis, around 15,000 TCR beta sequences were associated with specific HLA alleles at a false discovery rate of 0.05. The only immune exposure information available for the cohort was CMV serostatus. Seventeen rarely observed V segments, including chromosome 9 orphons, were excluded from the earlier analysis of just under 600 of the donors because counts were too low. A group of highly shared sequence variants was considered likely to be a technical artifact of the sequencing pipeline. In a later analysis, HLA-associated TCR beta chains were found to be more clonally expanded and to have lower generation probabilities than equally common non-associated chains. In a later analysis, several top co-occurrence clusters were reported to appear linked to parvovirus B19, influenza, CMV and Epstein-Barr virus. The 87-base-pair reads could not distinguish some IMGT-functional V segments, including TRBV6-2 and TRBV6-3, so those segments were excluded. Linkage disequilibrium might explain the correlated functional status among segregating V segments, but an unknown experimental factor could not be ruled out. A total of about 180 TCR beta chains were listed by the study as associated with cytomegalovirus. According to the authors, the approach could potentially be generalized to other disease states and immunological phenotypes. An earlier analysis of approximately 590 of the donors showed that most TCR beta V segments appeared in productive rearrangements either about 87% or about 30% of the time, which broadly matched IMGT annotations. According to a later analysis, most CMV-associated TCR beta chains appeared to be HLA-restricted, and the HLA associations seemed to be driven largely by CMV exposure.

The CDR1 and CDR2 encoded by the germline V gene are MGHRA and YSYEKL. V was cut back by 0 bases and J by 3 bases, leaving a gap of 12 bases between them. The CDR3 covers 15 residues, taking in both the cysteine and the phenylalanine. Solely the CDR3 DNA is kept, with 45 bases framed from the first base. The cohort was made up of hundreds of healthy bone marrow donors. At the time of sampling, every cohort member was nominally healthy, though immune exposures that went unrecorded were likely present. The donor tested CMV seropositive, placing the donor among the 290 or so seropositive members of the cohort. Each donor provided a peripheral blood sample, and peripheral blood mononuclear cells were used for TCR beta sequencing. Genomic DNA extraction from the blood cell samples was performed with the Qiagen DNeasy Blood Extraction Kit. A note on this clone: Its cognate antigen has yet to be identified. No base-level quality is on record; no much larger clone is a single base apart.

Libraries were prepared through the immunoSEQ multiplex PCR assay. The multiplex PCR relied on a mix of 60 forward primers for TCR Vbeta segments and 13 reverse primers for TCR Jbeta segments. The CDR3 region of rearranged TCR beta genes was amplified from genomic DNA by a multiplex PCR assay. On the Illumina HiSeq System, the amplified TCR beta libraries were sequenced as 87-base-pair reads. The source study handled its data this way. In a later analysis, tens of millions of unique TCR beta chains were counted across the 500 to 850 repertoires, and roughly 9.9 million of these chains were shared by at least two donors. Raw reads were error-corrected and collapsed into unique sequences by a nearest-neighbor algorithm in which closely related sequences were merged to remove PCR and sequencing errors. Alignment of CDR3 sequences to IMGT reference sequences was used to assign V, D and J gene segments. Each retained sequence needed at least a six-nucleotide match to both a V gene segment and a J gene segment. Rearrangements were called productive when the CDR3 lacked stop codons and stayed in frame with V and J; all others were non-productive. CDR3 was defined by IMGT convention, running from the second conserved V-encoded cysteine to the conserved J-encoded phenylalanine. The earlier analysis of 587 of the donors excluded sequences that lacked an unambiguous match to a single V gene segment. In an earlier analysis of approximately 590 of the donors, V segments were called functional above 56.7% productive rearrangements and were called segregating when the between-donor standard deviation exceeded 5%. A statistical classification framework was built to diagnose cytomegalovirus status from the catalog of TCR beta chain sequences. A later analysis assigned V and J genes by comparing TCR nucleotide sequences with IMGT/GENE-DB human TR gene sequences. In a later analysis, CDR3 sequences and most-parsimonious VDJ recombination scenarios were assigned using the TCRdist pipeline. A later analysis defined each TCR beta chain by its CDR3 amino acid sequence plus V-gene family, and excluded reads lacking a unique V-gene family. A later analysis removed 592 highly shared, low-generation-probability nucleotide sequences to deal with suspected cross-contamination and a sequencing artifact. For each public chain, a later analysis derived a clonal expansion index from normalized ranks of inferred template counts within each repertoire. A later analysis computed generation probabilities with a VDJ recombination model fitted to out-of-frame rearrangements, and checked the results against IGoR. In a later analysis, hypergeometric tests were used to score TCR-TCR, TCR-HLA and TCR-CMV co-occurrence, with a repertoire-size bias correction applied to TCR pairs. A later analysis estimated false discovery rates by permuting HLA or CMV assignments 20 times. In a later analysis, co-occurring TCRs were grouped using DBSCAN, with TCRdist sequence similarity added in when clustering inside HLA-allele-positive subsets. Co-occurrence clustering excluded repertoires with fewer than 30,000 or more than 120,000 public chains, plus five with anomalous nucleotide sharing. TCRdb's version of the immuneACCESS table is confined to in-frame rearrangements and falls short of the full clone set. An unresolved V gene accounts for under half of the shortfall where checked; the remainder is of unknown origin. The V and J calls and clone size are taken from that table; D and trimming were inferred from the DNA. This sample lists 100,000 to 150,000 clones; 77% were detected once. The biggest ten clones account for over 10% of the sample.

The rearrangement combines TRBV4-1 with TRBJ2-7; confidence is insufficient to name the D gene. Sequenced material: PBMCs. This TCR was recovered from a woman in her thirties or forties in good health and CMV-seropositive. The bases are TGCGCCAGCAGCCAAGAGGTATCCGGTTACTACGAGCAGTACTTC. It encodes CASSQEVSGYYEQYF.